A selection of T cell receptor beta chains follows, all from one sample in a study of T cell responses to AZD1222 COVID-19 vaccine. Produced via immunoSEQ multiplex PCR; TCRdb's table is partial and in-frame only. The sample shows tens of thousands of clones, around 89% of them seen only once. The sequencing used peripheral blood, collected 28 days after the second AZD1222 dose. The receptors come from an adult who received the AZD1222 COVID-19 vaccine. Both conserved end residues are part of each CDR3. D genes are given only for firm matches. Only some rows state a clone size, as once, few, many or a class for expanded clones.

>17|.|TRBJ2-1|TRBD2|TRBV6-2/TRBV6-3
TGTGCCAGCAGTTACGGGGTGTTAGCGGGAGTTGGAGATGAGCAGTTCTTC
CASSYGVLAGVGDEQFF
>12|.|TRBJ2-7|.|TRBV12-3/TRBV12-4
TGTGCCAGCAGTTTTTTGTCCTACGAGCAGTACTTC
CASSFLSYEQYF
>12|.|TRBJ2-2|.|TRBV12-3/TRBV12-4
TGTGCCAGCAGCTACTACACCGGGGAGCTGTTTTTT
CASSYYTGELFF
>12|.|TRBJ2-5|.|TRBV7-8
TGTGCCAGCAAGGGGGTGGGAGAGACCCAGTACTTC
CASKGVGETQYF
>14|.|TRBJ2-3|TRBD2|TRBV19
TGTGCCAGTAGTAGCGGGAGTAGTACAGATACGCAGTATTTT
CASSSGSSTDTQYF
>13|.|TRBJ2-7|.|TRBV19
TGTGCCAGCAAGGACCGAGGGTACCACGAGCAGTACTTC
CASKDRGYHEQYF
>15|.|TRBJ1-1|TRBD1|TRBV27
TGTGCCAGCAGAGGGGACAGGGAGAATGAGAATGAAGCTTTCTTT
CASRGDRENENEAFF
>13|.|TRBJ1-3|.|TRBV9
TGTGCCAGCAGCGGGTGGGGTGGAAACACCATATATTTT
CASSGWGGNTIYF
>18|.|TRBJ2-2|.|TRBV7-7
TGTGCTAGCAGCTTAGTGTCCCCCCGTAGCGGAAACACCGGGGAGCTGTTTTTT
CASSLVSPRSGNTGELFF
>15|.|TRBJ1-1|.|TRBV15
TGTGCCACCAGCAGAGATATGGGGGGGCCCACTGAAGCTTTCTTT
CATSRDMGGPTEAFF
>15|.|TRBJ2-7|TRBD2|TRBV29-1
TGCAGCGCTGGGGGACTAGCGGGAGGGATGAACGAGCAGTACTTC
CSAGGLAGGMNEQYF
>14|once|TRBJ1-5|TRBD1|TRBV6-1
TGTGCCAGCAGTGAATTAGGGGGCCAACAGCCCCAGCATTTT
CASSELGGQQPQHF
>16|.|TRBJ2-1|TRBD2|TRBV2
TGTGCCAGCACCCTAACTAGCGGGATTGGAAATGGTGAGCAGTTCTTC
CASTLTSGIGNGEQFF
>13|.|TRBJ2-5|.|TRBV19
TGTGCCAGTAGTATAGATCGGGGTGAGACCCAGTACTTC
CASSIDRGETQYF
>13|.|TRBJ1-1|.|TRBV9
TGTGCCAGCAGCCCTCTGCCAAACTTTGAAGCTTTCTTT
CASSPLPNFEAFF
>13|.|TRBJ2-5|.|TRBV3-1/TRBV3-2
TGTGCCAGCAGCCATTCGCCCAGGGCGACCCAGTACTTC
CASSHSPRATQYF
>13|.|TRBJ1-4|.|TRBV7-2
TGTGCCAGCAGCTTAGATTGGGTTGGGGAACTGTTTTTT
CASSLDWVGELFF
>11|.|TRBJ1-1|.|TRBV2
TGTGCCAGCAGTCCCCCCCCGAAAGCTTTCTTT
CASSPPPKAFF
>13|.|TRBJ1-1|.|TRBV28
TGTGCCAGCAGGGGGAGTGGGAACACTGAAGCTTTCTTT
CASRGSGNTEAFF
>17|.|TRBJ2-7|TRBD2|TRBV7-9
TGTGCCAGCAGCTCCCAGGGACTAGCGGGAGCGCAGGGCGAGCAGTACTTC
CASSSQGLAGAQGEQYF
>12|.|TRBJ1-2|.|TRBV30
TGTGCCTGGGGGGACGGAAGCTATGGCTACACCTTC
CAWGDGSYGYTF
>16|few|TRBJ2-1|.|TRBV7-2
TGTGCCAGCAGCTTAGTCCGGTGGGACTCCTACAATGAGCAGTTCTTC
CASSLVRWDSYNEQFF
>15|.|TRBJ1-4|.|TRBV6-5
TGTGCCAGCAGCCCATCGGACGGGGTAATGAAAAGGCTGTTTTTT
CASSPSDGVMKRLFF
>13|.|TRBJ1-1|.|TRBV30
TGTGCCGTAGCCTGGGCCGGTATTTCTGAAGCTTTCTTT
CAVAWAGISEAFF
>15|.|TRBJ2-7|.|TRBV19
TGTGCCAGTAGAAGGGCGCACACAGTCTCTTACGAGCAGTACTTC
CASRRAHTVSYEQYF
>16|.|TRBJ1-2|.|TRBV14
TGTGCCAGCAGCCGTAGAGCTCCAGGTTGGAACTATGGCTACACCTTC
CASSRRAPGWNYGYTF
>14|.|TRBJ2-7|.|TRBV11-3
TGTGCCAGCAGCCCCGGGGCCGTAGAATACGAGCAGTACTTC
CASSPGAVEYEQYF
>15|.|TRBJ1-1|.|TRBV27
TGTGCCAGCAGTCCCGGGTCCGAATTTTACACTGAAGCTTTCTTT
CASSPGSEFYTEAFF
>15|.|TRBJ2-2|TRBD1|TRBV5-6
TGTGCCAGCAGCTTGGAGGGACAGCCAGCCGGGGAGCTGTTTTTT
CASSLEGQPAGELFF
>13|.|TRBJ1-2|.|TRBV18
TGTGCCAGCTCACCACCCATAGCGGATGGCTACACCTTC
CASSPPIADGYTF
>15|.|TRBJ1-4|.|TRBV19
TGTGCCAGTAGTAGGAGGAGAGCCCTTAATGAAAAACTGTTTTTT
CASSRRRALNEKLFF
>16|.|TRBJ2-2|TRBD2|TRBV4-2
TGTGCCAGCAGCCGGACTAGCGGGAGGAACACCGGGGAGCTGTTTTTT
CASSRTSGRNTGELFF
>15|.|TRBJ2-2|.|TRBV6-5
TGTGCCAGCAGTACATGGACAGAGAACACCGGGGAGCTGTTTTTT
CASSTWTENTGELFF
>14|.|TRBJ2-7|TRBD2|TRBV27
TGTGCCAGCAGGTGGACTAGCGGGAGTCTTGAGCAGTACTTC
CASRWTSGSLEQYF
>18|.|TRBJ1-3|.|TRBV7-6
TGTGCCAGCAGCTCACCAACCGGGGGCGACCCCTCTGGAAACACCATATATTTT
CASSSPTGGDPSGNTIYF
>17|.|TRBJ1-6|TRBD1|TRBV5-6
TGTGCCAGCAGCCTAAGACGGACAGGCGCACGTAATTCACCCCTCCACTTT
CASSLRRTGARNSPLHF
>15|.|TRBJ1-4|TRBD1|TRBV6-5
TGTGCCAGCAGTCCCTTGACAGGGGGAAATGAAAAACTGTTTTTT
CASSPLTGGNEKLFF
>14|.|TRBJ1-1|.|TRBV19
TGTGCCAGTAGTATATACGGGATGAACACTGAAGCTTTCTTT
CASSIYGMNTEAFF
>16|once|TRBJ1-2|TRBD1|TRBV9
TGTGCCAGCAGCGTAGAGGCGACAGGGGTTGTGAAAGGCTACACCTTC
CASSVEATGVVKGYTF
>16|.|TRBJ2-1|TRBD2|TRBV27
TGTGCCAGCAGGTTAGCGGGAGGGCCTCCAGCGGGTGAGCAGTTCTTC
CASRLAGGPPAGEQFF
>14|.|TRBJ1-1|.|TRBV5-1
TGCGCCAGCAGCTGGGGACCGACGAACACTGAAGCTTTCTTT
CASSWGPTNTEAFF
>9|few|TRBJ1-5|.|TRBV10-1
TGCGCCAGCAGCGTTTTTCAGCATTTT
CASSVFQHF
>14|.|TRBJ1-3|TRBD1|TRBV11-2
TGTGCCAGCAGCCTGACAGGGATAGGGGACACCATATATTTT
CASSLTGIGDTIYF
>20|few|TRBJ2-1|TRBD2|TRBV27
TGTGCCAGCAGTCTTGACCCCGGGACTAGCGGGAGTCGGGGTCGAAATGAGCAGTTCTTC
CASSLDPGTSGSRGRNEQFF
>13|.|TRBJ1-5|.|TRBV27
TGTGCCAGCAGTTTTTCGGGAGACCAGCCCCAGCATTTT
CASSFSGDQPQHF
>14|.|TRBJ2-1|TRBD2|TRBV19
TGTGCCAGCACCAGAGCGGGAACCTTCCATGAGCAGTTCTTC
CASTRAGTFHEQFF
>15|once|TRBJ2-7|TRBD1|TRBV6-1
TGTGCCAGCAGTGAACAGGGACAGGGGACCTACGAGCAGTACTTC
CASSEQGQGTYEQYF
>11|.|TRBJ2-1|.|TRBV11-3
TGTGCCAGCAGCCTCAGGGGTGACTTGCTCTTC
CASSLRGDLLF
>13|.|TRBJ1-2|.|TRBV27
TGTGCCAGCAGTTTCACGGTCAACTATGGCTACACCTTC
CASSFTVNYGYTF
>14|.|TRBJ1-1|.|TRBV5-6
TGTGCCAGCAGCTTGAAAGGGGGTACCACTGAAGCTTTCTTT
CASSLKGGTTEAFF
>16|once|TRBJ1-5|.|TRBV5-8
TGTGCCAGCAGCAATGTGAGGGGGGTTGTTCGTCAGCCCCAGCATTTT
CASSNVRGVVRQPQHF